This TCR beta chain was observed in a study of neurological immune-mediated disorders. The time point denotes: longitudinal time-point 3. The CDR3 sequence is 13 residues long. Looked up from germline, CDR1 is LNHDA and CDR2 is SQIVND (reference sequence). The V end lost 1 base, the J end lost 0 bases, and 4 bases lay between the germline ends. This clonotype was observed a handful of times. The antigen is not known. It was by 5'RACE with 10-nucleotide random UMIs that the cDNA was made. TCRdb itself ran the 5' RACE reads through MiXCR, one entry per CDR3 protein. Here the sample spans tens of thousands of distinct CDR3 sequences, about 4.3% being singletons. Study-level results: The most TCR clonal expansion was seen in HTLV-1-associated myelopathy, whereas the least was seen in multiple sclerosis, below the level in healthy controls.

This clonotype originated in a woman aged 55-70 years with multiple sclerosis. The sequenced sample consisted of PBMCs. The J gene is TRBJ2-7, the V gene TRBV19; no definite D call. The CDR3 nucleotides read TGTGCCAGTAGTATAGGTAACTCCTACGAGCAGTACTTC. Amino acid sequence: CASSIGNSYEQYF.